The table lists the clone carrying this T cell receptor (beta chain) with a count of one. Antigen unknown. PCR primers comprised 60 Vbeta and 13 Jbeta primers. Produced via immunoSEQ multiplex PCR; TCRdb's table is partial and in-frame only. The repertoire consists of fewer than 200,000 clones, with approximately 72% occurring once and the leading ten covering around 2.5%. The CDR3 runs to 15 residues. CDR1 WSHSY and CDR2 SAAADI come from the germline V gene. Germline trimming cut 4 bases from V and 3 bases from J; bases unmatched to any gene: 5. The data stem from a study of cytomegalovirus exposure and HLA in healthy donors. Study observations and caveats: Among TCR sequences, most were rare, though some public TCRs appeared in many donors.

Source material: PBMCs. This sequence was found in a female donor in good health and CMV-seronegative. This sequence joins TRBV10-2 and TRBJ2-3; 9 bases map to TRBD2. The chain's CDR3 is CASSGLGLATDTQYF. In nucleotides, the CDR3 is TGCGCCAGCAGTGGCCTGGGACTAGCAACAGATACGCAGTATTTT.